This TCR beta chain was retrieved from a study of molecular identifiers for immune sequencing clone quantification. Whole-study context: Naive CD8 RNA (around 20,000 or 100,000 cells) was divided into five aliquots, with four sequenced.

TCR libraries were built in bulk with a published protocol and specific TCR primers. TCRdb analysed the PCR reads with MiXCR anew, one entry per CDR3 protein. The table records some 320,000 distinct CDR3 sequences, 20% to 25% of them present only once. Naive CD8 library inputs spanned 20,000 to 1,000,000 sorted cells and 10%, 30% or 50% RNA. This clonotype was seen just once. Its target is unknown. Study-wide results and caveats: Reports indicate spiked Jurkat TCR RNA from one cell could be found among approximately 1 million naive cells.

The junction had 13 bases not matched to a gene; V was cut back by 5 bases and J by 1 base. The CDR3 has 17 amino acids. In germline, CDR1 is SEHNR, CDR2 FQNEAQ (reference sequence). The J gene is TRBJ1-1, the V gene TRBV7-9; 7 bases are a match to TRBD1. The TCR originated in a human donor in good health. Some libraries in this study had Jurkat cell RNA spiked in. Sequenced sample: naive CD8+ T cells from blood, with Jurkat cell RNA spiked in. The subset here: FACS-sorted CD8+CD4-CCR7+CD45RA+ naive T cells. The CDR3 loop is CASSPRTGPFPNTEAFF. In DNA form, the CDR3 reads TGTGCCAGCAGCCCCCGGACAGGACCCTTTCCGAACACTGAAGCTTTCTTT.